This T cell receptor (beta chain) was identified in a study of Ad26.COV2.S vaccination and SARS-CoV-2 variants. The CDR3 sequence is 15 residues long. V was clipped by 0 bases and J by 8 bases; unmatched bases: 5. Germline V gives CDR1 SGHRS, CDR2 YFSETQ. Treatment reported: around 19 received Ad26.COV2.S at low or high dose, single or two shots; 5 received placebo; per-sample allocation not given. Sampling occurred on day 63 after the first vaccine or placebo injection. Method: immunoSEQ multiplex PCR; TCRdb's copy keeps in-frame clones and lacks some. The sample lists roughly 390,000 clones, roughly nine tenths seen once, with 3% to 4.5% in the top ten.

The source of this sequence is a person between 18 and 60 years old who received the Ad26.COV2.S COVID-19 vaccine or a placebo. The source was peripheral blood, collected in a trial of Ad26.COV2.S vaccine versus placebo. This rearrangement joins TRBV5-1 to TRBJ1-4, with 9 bases fitting TRBD1. The CDR3 region has the DNA TGCGCCAGCAGCTTGGAGGGACAGGGCGACGAAAAACTGTTTTTT. Its protein product is CASSLEGQGDEKLFF. Looking up the rest from reference TRBV5-1 and TRBJ1-4 gives the full variable domain: KAGVTQTPRYLIKTRGQQVTLSCSPISGHRSVSWYQQTPGQGLQFLFEYFSETQRNKGNFPGRFSGRQFSNSRSEMNVSTLELGDSALYLCASSLEGQGDEKLFFGSGTQLSVL.